The 8 T cell receptor beta chains given below trace back to one sample, sequenced in a study of cytomegalovirus exposure and HLA in healthy donors. The PCR employed 60 Vbeta primers together with 13 Jbeta primers. This table comes from immunoSEQ multiplex PCR, and its TCRdb copy is limited to in-frame clones, with some not included. The data contain fewer than 200,000 clones, more than 9.5% of them seen just once; the ten biggest clones take up about 8%. The source material was PBMCs. Source of these receptors: a man in his fifties or sixties in good health and CMV-seropositive.

This chain connects TRBV4-3 to TRBJ2-2; tentatively, D is TRBD1 (5 bases). Germline loops: CDR1 LGHNA, CDR2 YSLEER. V was cut by 0 bases and J by 6 bases, with 11 bases left in between. The CDR3 sequence is 15 residues long. CDR3 sequence (DNA): TGCGCCAGCAGCCAAGATCCCAGGGCTGCCGGGGAGCTGTTTTTT. Its translation is CASSQDPRAAGELFF.

CDR3 sequence: CASSWRNGNTEAFF. The CDR3 coding sequence is TGTGCCAGCAGCTGGAGGAACGGCAACACTGAAGCTTTCTTT. The V and J genes are TRBV5-5 and TRBJ1-1; no definite D call. Per germline, CDR1 SGHKS and CDR2 YYEKEE (reference sequence). This CDR3 contains 14 residues. V was clipped by 3 bases and J by 2 bases, with 11 bases between them.

The rearrangement uses TRBV18 and TRBJ1-6; D is perhaps TRBD1 (6 bases). CDR1 is KGHSH, CDR2 LQKENI, per germline. V gave up 3 bases and J gave up 7 bases, with 7 bases separating them. The CDR3 has 13 amino acids. The CDR3 DNA is TGTGCCAGCTCACCCGGACAGAATTCACCCCTCCACTTT. Protein: CASSPGQNSPLHF.

The V gene is TRBV7-2, the J gene TRBJ1-3, with D maybe TRBD1 (5 bases). V lost 5 bases to trimming and J lost 1 base, with 9 bases between them. Germline lookup yields CDR1 SGHTA and CDR2 FQGNSA. The CDR3 totals 14 residues. CDR3 residues: CASSRQGSGNTIYF. CDR3 nucleotides: TGTGCCAGCAGCCGTCAGGGTTCTGGAAACACCATATATTTT.

This clone was seen a few times. The chain links TRBV4-1 to TRBJ1-1; possible D gene TRBD1, 5 bases. Trimming shortened V by 0 bases and J by 2 bases, and 7 bases separated the two germline ends. This CDR3 spans 14 amino acids. Germline CDR1 MGHRA, CDR2 YSYEKL. In DNA, the CDR3 is TGCGCCAGCAGCCAAGAAGGGGTAAACACTGAAGCTTTCTTT. Amino acid sequence: CASSQEGVNTEAFF.

This clone appeared a few times. The rearrangement links TRBV7-3 to TRBJ2-2; the D gene is possibly TRBD1 (6 bases). The V end was cut by 2 bases, the J end by 1 base, with 17 bases between. The CDR3 sequence is 18 residues long. CDR1 is SGHTA and CDR2 is FQGTGA in the germline V gene. The CDR3 spells CASSLFRGGDRNTGELFF. DNA of the CDR3: TGTGCCAGCAGCTTATTCAGGGGCGGAGACAGGAACACCGGGGAGCTGTTTTTT.

Only a few counts were recorded for this clone. This chain links TRBV9 with TRBJ2-2; a possible D gene is TRBD2 (5 bases). V lost 5 bases and J lost 6, with 8 bases in between. CDR3 length equals 12 residues. Germline-derived CDR1 and CDR2 are SGDLS and YYNGEE. This CDR3 is CASRAGPGELFF. The CDR3 nucleotides read TGTGCCAGCAGGGCGGGTCCCGGGGAGCTGTTTTTT.

This clone appeared a few times. The gene calls are TRBV6-6 and TRBJ1-1; 9 bases line up with TRBD1. The ends lost 5 bases at V and 2 bases at J; junction bases unmatched: 9. CDR3 length: 16 amino acids. Germline V gives CDR1 MNHNY, CDR2 SVGAGI (reference sequence). The CDR3 coding sequence is TGTGCCAGCAGTAGCGGGACAGGGAGTATTAACACTGAAGCTTTCTTT. Translated: CASSSGTGSINTEAFF.